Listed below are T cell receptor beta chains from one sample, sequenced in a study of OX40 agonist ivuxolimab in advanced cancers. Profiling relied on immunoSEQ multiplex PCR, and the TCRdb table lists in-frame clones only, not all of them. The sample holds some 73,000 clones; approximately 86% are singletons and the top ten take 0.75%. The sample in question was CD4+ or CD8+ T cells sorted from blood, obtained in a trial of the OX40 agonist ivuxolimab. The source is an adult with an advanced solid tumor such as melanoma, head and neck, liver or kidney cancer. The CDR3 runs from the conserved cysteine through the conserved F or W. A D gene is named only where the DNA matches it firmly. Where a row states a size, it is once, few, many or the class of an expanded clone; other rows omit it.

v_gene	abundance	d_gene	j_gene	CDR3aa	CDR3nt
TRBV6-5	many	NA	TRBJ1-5	CASSRLGETNQPQHF	TGTGCCAGCAGCCGACTGGGGGAGACCAATCAGCCCCAGCATTTT
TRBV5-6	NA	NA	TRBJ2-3	CASSSPGSRPDTQYF	TGTGCCAGCAGCTCCCCGGGAAGCCGTCCAGATACGCAGTATTTT
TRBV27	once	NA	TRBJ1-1	CASSLRGGPMNTEAFF	TGTGCCAGCAGTTTAAGGGGGGGACCTATGAACACTGAAGCTTTCTTT
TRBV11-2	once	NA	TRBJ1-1	CASSPQGGRLGTEAFF	TGTGCCAGCAGCCCACAGGGCGGAAGGTTGGGCACTGAAGCTTTCTTT
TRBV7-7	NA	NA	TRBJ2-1	CASSPSGADEQFF	TGTGCTAGCAGCCCGTCCGGTGCTGATGAGCAGTTCTTC
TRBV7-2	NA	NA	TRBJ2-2	CASSHDSFSGELFF	TGTGCCAGCAGCCACGACTCTTTCTCCGGGGAGCTGTTTTTT
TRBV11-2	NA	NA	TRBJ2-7	CASSLEVGYGEQYF	TGTGCCAGCAGCTTAGAGGTCGGCTACGGCGAGCAGTACTTC
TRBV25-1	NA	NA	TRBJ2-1	CASNRDDNEQFF	TGTGCCAGCAACAGGGATGACAATGAGCAGTTCTTC
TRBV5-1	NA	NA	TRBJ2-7	CASSLAGLRTYEQYF	TGCGCCAGCAGCTTGGCGGGACTCCGAACCTACGAGCAGTACTTC
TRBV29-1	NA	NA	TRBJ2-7	CSVAPGQGIYEQYF	TGCAGCGTTGCCCCCGGGCAGGGGATCTACGAGCAGTACTTC
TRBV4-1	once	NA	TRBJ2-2	CASSQVNRRDTGELFF	TGCGCCAGCAGCCAAGTAAACAGGAGGGACACCGGGGAGCTGTTTTTT
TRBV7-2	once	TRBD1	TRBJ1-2	CASRQGAEGYTF	TGTGCCAGCAGACAGGGGGCCGAAGGCTACACCTTC
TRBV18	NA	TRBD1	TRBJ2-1	CASSRAQGVYNEQFF	TGTGCCAGCTCACGAGCGCAGGGGGTTTACAATGAGCAGTTCTTC
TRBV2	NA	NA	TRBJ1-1	CASSARNRVVPFF	TGTGCCAGCAGCGCCCGGAACAGGGTCGTGCCTTTCTTT
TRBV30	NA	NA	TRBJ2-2	CAWNQGGGTGELFF	TGTGCCTGGAATCAGGGTGGGGGCACCGGGGAGCTGTTTTTT
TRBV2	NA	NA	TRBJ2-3	CASSEDGGTDTQYF	TGTGCCAGCAGCGAAGATGGGGGAACAGATACGCAGTATTTT
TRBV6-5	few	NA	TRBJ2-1	CASRGGTYEQFF	TGTGCCAGCAGGGGCGGGACCTATGAGCAGTTCTTC
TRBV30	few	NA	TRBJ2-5	CAWSVQVLETQYF	TGTGCCTGGAGTGTACAAGTGTTGGAGACCCAGTACTTC
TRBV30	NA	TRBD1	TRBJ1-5	CAWSDDRGNQPQHF	TGTGCCTGGAGTGATGACAGGGGCAATCAGCCCCAGCATTTT
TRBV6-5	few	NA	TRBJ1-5	CASSYRQDKNQPQHF	TGTGCCAGCAGTTACAGACAGGACAAAAATCAGCCCCAGCATTTT
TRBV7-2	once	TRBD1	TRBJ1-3	CASSLGGQGNSGNTIYF	TGTGCCAGCAGCTTAGGAGGACAGGGGAACTCTGGAAACACCATATATTTT
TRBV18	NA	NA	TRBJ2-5	CASSPQGSKETQYF	TGTGCCAGCTCACCCCAGGGGAGTAAAGAGACCCAGTACTTC
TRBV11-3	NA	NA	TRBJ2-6	CASSLAVTGAGANVLTF	TGTGCCAGCAGCTTAGCGGTGACCGGGGCCGGGGCCAACGTCCTGACTTTC
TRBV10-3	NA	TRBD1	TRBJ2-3	CAISARGDRGTDTQYF	TGTGCCATCAGTGCTCGGGGGGACAGGGGCACAGATACGCAGTATTTT
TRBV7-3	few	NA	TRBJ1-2	CASSPGPQGWYGYTF	TGTGCCAGCAGCCCAGGACCCCAGGGATGGTATGGCTACACCTTC
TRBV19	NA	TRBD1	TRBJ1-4	CASSAGTVNEKLFF	TGTGCCAGTAGTGCGGGGACAGTAAATGAAAAACTGTTTTTT
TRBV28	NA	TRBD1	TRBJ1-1	CASSFRSGGGTEAFF	TGTGCCAGCAGTTTCCGGTCAGGGGGGGGCACTGAAGCTTTCTTT
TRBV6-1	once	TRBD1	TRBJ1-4	CASSTQGATNEKLFF	TGTGCCAGCAGCACACAGGGGGCAACTAATGAAAAACTGTTTTTT
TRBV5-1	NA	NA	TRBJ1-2	CASSLEAGYYGYTF	TGCGCCAGCAGCTTGGAGGCAGGGTACTATGGCTACACCTTC
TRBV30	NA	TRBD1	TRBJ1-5	CAWSVKQDRGNQPQHF	TGTGCCTGGAGTGTAAAGCAGGACAGGGGCAATCAGCCCCAGCATTTT
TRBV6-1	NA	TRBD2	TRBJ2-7	CASISVGTTYEQYF	TGTGCCAGCATTTCTGTTGGGACTACCTACGAGCAGTACTTC
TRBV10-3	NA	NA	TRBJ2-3	CAISEPSKSDTQYF	TGTGCCATCAGCGAACCATCAAAGTCAGATACGCAGTATTTT
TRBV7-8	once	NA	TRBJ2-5	CASSLGTYQETQYF	TGTGCCAGCAGCCTGGGGACATACCAAGAGACCCAGTACTTC
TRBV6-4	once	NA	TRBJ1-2	CASSDGNSYGYTF	TGTGCCAGCAGTGACGGGAACAGCTATGGCTACACCTTC
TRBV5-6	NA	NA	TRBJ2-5	CASSLGPGAMETQYF	TGTGCCAGCAGCTTGGGTCCGGGGGCTATGGAGACCCAGTACTTC
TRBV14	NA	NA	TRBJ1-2	CASSQMDSLLGYTF	TGTGCCAGCAGCCAAATGGACAGTCTCTTAGGCTACACCTTC
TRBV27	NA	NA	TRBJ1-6	CASSAPGYNSPLHF	TGTGCCAGCAGTGCCCCCGGCTATAATTCACCCCTCCACTTT
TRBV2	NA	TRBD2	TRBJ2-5	CASSVIAGGETQYF	TGTGCCAGCAGTGTTATAGCGGGAGGGGAGACCCAGTACTTC
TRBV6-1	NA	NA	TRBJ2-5	CASKVRETQYF	TGTGCCAGCAAGGTTCGAGAGACCCAGTACTTC
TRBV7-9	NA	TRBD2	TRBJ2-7	CASSLVTSGRSEQYF	TGTGCCAGCAGCTTAGTGACTAGCGGGAGGAGCGAGCAGTACTTC
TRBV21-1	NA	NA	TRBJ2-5	CASSKDETQYF	TGTGCCAGCAGCAAAGACGAGACCCAGTACTTC
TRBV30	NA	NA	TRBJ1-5	CAWSAGPGQPQHF	TGTGCCTGGAGTGCGGGGCCCGGGCAGCCCCAGCATTTT
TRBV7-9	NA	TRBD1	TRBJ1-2	CASSFPPGQGVVGYTF	TGTGCCAGCAGCTTCCCGCCTGGACAGGGCGTGGTGGGCTACACCTTC
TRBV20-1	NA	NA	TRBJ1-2	CSARDGGYTF	TGCAGTGCTAGAGACGGGGGCTACACCTTC
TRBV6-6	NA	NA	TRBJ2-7	CASSGRVLPEQYF	TGTGCCAGCAGCGGCCGGGTCCTACCCGAGCAGTACTTC
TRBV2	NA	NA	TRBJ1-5	CASSRTGISNQPQHF	TGTGCCAGCAGTCGAACCGGGATTAGCAATCAGCCCCAGCATTTT
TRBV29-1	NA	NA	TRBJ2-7	CSVEGSSYEQYF	TGCAGCGTTGAGGGCAGCTCCTACGAGCAGTACTTC
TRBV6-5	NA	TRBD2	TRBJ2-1	CASSYRGVYNEQFF	TGTGCCAGCAGTTACCGGGGGGTCTACAATGAGCAGTTCTTC
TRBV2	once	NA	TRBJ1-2	CASTSSPGGPYGYTF	TGTGCCAGCACCTCTTCCCCGGGGGGGCCCTATGGCTACACCTTC
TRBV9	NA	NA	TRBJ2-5	CASSVGPDVGSGETQYF	TGTGCCAGCAGCGTAGGGCCCGACGTGGGGTCGGGAGAGACCCAGTACTTC
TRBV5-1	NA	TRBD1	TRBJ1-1	CASSLWIGQGYTEAFF	TGCGCCAGCAGCTTGTGGATAGGACAGGGTTACACTGAAGCTTTCTTT
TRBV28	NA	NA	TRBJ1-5	CASSDAGTNFQPQHF	TGTGCCAGCAGCGATGCCGGGACAAATTTTCAGCCCCAGCATTTT
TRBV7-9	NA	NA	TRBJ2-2	CASSVDRYPTGELFF	TGTGCCAGCAGCGTAGACCGTTACCCTACCGGGGAGCTGTTTTTT
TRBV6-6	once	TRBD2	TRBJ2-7	CASSYSARGGSHEQYF	TGTGCCAGCAGTTACTCGGCGCGGGGGGGCTCCCACGAGCAGTACTTC
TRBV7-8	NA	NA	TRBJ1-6	CASSLEVLGPYNSPLHF	TGTGCCAGCAGCTTAGAAGTTTTGGGACCCTATAATTCACCCCTCCACTTT
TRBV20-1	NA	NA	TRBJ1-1	CSAGPLRAFF	TGCAGTGCAGGTCCATTACGGGCTTTCTTT
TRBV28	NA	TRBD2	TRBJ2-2	CASSVRFGLAEPTGELFF	TGTGCCAGCAGCGTACGGTTTGGACTAGCGGAACCCACCGGGGAGCTGTTTTTT
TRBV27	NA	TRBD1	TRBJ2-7	CASSLSGQASAYEQYF	TGTGCCAGCAGTTTGTCCGGACAGGCCTCCGCCTACGAGCAGTACTTC
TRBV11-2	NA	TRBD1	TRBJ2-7	CATKNRGSSYEQYF	TGTGCCACCAAAAACAGGGGGAGCTCCTACGAGCAGTACTTC